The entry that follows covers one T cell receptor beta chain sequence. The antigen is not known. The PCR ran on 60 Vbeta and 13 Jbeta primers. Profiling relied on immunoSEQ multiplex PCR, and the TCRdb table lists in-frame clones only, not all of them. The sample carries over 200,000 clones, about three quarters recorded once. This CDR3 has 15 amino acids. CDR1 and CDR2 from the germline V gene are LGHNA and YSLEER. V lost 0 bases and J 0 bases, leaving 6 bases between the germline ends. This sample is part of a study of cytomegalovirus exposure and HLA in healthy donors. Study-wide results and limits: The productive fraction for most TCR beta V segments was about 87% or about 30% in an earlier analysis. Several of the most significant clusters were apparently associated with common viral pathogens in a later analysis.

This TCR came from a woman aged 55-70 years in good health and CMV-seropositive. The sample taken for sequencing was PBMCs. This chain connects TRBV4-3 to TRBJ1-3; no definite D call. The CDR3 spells CASSQESHSGNTIYF. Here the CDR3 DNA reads TGCGCCAGCAGCCAAGAGTCACACTCTGGAAACACCATATATTTT.